The rows below give T cell receptor beta chains drawn from one sample of a study of CDR3 diversity in severe acne. One entry per CDR3 protein, called by TCRdb with MiXCR from the PCR reads. The sample has approximately 84,000 distinct CDR3 sequences, around 53% seen once; the top ten hold 13% to 15%. Sequencing used blood. The receptors shown here come from a male donor in good health, without acne. The CDR3 runs from the conserved cysteine through the conserved F or W. A D gene is named only where the DNA matches it firmly. Some rows have no size entry. The others give once, few or many, or a class for an expanded clone.

clone_size,j_call,d_call,v_call,cdr3_nt,cdr3_aa
NA,TRBJ2-1,TRBD2,TRBV5-1,TGCGCCAGCAGCTACGGGACTAGCGGGGGGCCGAACAATGGGCAGTTCTTC,CASSYGTSGGPNNGQFF
NA,TRBJ2-7,TRBD1,TRBV29-1,TGCAGCGTGCCGGGACAGGGCGGGTTTGGCTACGAGCAGTACTTC,CSVPGQGGFGYEQYF
many,TRBJ1-1,NA,TRBV6-5,TGTGCCAGCAGTTATTCGACAGGATGGAACACTGAAGCTTTCTTT,CASSYSTGWNTEAFF
NA,TRBJ2-7,TRBD2,TRBV7-9,TGTGCCAGCAGCGCCGGGACTAGCGGTACCCTAACCTACGAGCAGTACTTC,CASSAGTSGTLTYEQYF
NA,TRBJ2-3,TRBD2,TRBV7-2,TGTGCCAGCAGCTATCCCGGGACTAGCGGGGGGGACACAGATACGCAGTATTTT,CASSYPGTSGGDTDTQYF
NA,TRBJ2-3,NA,TRBV29-1,TGCAGCGTTGAAGACCGGGAGTTTTTCACAGATACGCAGTATTTT,CSVEDREFFTDTQYF
medium-sized,TRBJ2-3,TRBD1,TRBV24-1,TGTGCCGCTACATCCGGGACAGGCACAGATACGCAGTATTTT,CAATSGTGTDTQYF
NA,TRBJ2-1,TRBD2,TRBV29-1,TGCAGCCCCTGGCGGATACTAGCGGGAGTTGGCAATGAGCAGTTCTTC,CSPWRILAGVGNEQFF
NA,TRBJ2-6,TRBD2,TRBV4-1,TGCGCCAGCAGCCAAGGAGGACTAGTTAATTCCGGGGCCAACGTCCTGACTTTC,CASSQGGLVNSGANVLTF
many,TRBJ1-4,NA,TRBV5-1,TGCGCCAGCAGCTCGTCAGTTCCCGGGTCTGGGAATGAAAAACTGTTTTTT,CASSSSVPGSGNEKLFF
many,TRBJ2-1,NA,TRBV30,TGTGCCTGGTATGACGGACACAATGAGCAGTTCTTC,CAWYDGHNEQFF
few,TRBJ2-2,NA,TRBV7-3,TGTGCCAGCAGCCTCGGGCCCGGGGAGCTGTTTTTT,CASSLGPGELFF
NA,TRBJ1-5,TRBD1,TRBV25-1,TGTGCCAGCAGCTTAACCGGACAGGGCGGTCAGCCCCAGCATTTT,CASSLTGQGGQPQHF
once,TRBJ2-2,TRBD2,TRBV20-1,TGCAGTGCTAAGACTAGCGGGGGGGCCGGGGAGCTGTTTTTT,CSAKTSGGAGELFF
NA,TRBJ1-4,TRBD1,TRBV5-4,TGTGCCAGCAGCTTGGAGGGACAGGGGAGTGAAAAACTGTTTTTT,CASSLEGQGSEKLFF
NA,TRBJ2-2,NA,TRBV20-1,TGCAGTGCTACTAGCGGGGAGCTGTTTTTT,CSATSGELFF
few,TRBJ2-7,TRBD2,TRBV6-1,TGTGCCAGCAGGGATCTAGCGGGAGGTTCTTACTCCTACGAGCAGTACTTC,CASRDLAGGSYSYEQYF
NA,TRBJ2-7,NA,TRBV6-1,TGTGCCAGCAGTCGAGGGGGTTTCTACGAGCAGTACTTC,CASSRGGFYEQYF
NA,TRBJ1-3,NA,TRBV7-8,TGTGCCAGCAGCTTAGGGAGGAGAGTAATTGGAAACACCATATATTTT,CASSLGRRVIGNTIYF
NA,TRBJ1-4,NA,TRBV7-8,TGTGCCAGCAGCTTTAGAGGGGGGACGGTGAATGAAAAACTGTTTTTT,CASSFRGGTVNEKLFF
few,TRBJ2-7,TRBD2,TRBV5-1,TGCGCCAGCGGCCCGCGGACTAGCAATGAGCAGTACTTC,CASGPRTSNEQYF
many,TRBJ2-2,TRBD1,TRBV20-1,TGCAGTGCTAGTAACAGGGGGGAGACCGGGGAGCTGTTTTTT,CSASNRGETGELFF
NA,TRBJ2-7,TRBD1,TRBV24-1,TGTGCCACCAGTGAGGACAGGGTAGGGTCCTACGAGCAGTACTTC,CATSEDRVGSYEQYF
many,TRBJ2-7,TRBD1,TRBV18,TGTGCCAGCTCACCTCCGGGACAGGGAATTGGGGAGCAGTACTTC,CASSPPGQGIGEQYF
few,TRBJ1-1,NA,TRBV29-1,TGCAGCTCGCGGGGGGGGGCGAACACTGAAGCTTTCTTT,CSSRGGANTEAFF
NA,TRBJ1-1,NA,TRBV18,TGTGCCAGCTCAACCGGGTTCCCCACTGAAGCTTTCTTT,CASSTGFPTEAFF
once,TRBJ1-1,NA,TRBV10-3,TGTGCCATCAATGGGGAGGACACTGAAGCTTTCTTT,CAINGEDTEAFF
NA,TRBJ2-1,NA,TRBV5-6,TGTGCCAGCAGCTTGGGGGTCGGCCTTGAGCAGTTCTTC,CASSLGVGLEQFF
NA,TRBJ2-7,NA,TRBV29-1,TGCAGCGCTCCTGGGGGGCACGAGCAGTACTTC,CSAPGGHEQYF
few,TRBJ2-3,TRBD2,TRBV5-6,TGTGCCAGCAGCTTGTCATACCCCCTAGCGGGTCCCACAGATACGCAGTATTTT,CASSLSYPLAGPTDTQYF
many,TRBJ1-4,NA,TRBV5-8,TGTGCCAGCAGCTTGGATGGTTCCACGAATGAAAAACTGTTTTTT,CASSLDGSTNEKLFF
NA,TRBJ2-1,TRBD2,TRBV25-1,TGTGCCAGCAGTGAAGGAGCTAGCGGGGGAGACAATGAGCAGTTCTTC,CASSEGASGGDNEQFF